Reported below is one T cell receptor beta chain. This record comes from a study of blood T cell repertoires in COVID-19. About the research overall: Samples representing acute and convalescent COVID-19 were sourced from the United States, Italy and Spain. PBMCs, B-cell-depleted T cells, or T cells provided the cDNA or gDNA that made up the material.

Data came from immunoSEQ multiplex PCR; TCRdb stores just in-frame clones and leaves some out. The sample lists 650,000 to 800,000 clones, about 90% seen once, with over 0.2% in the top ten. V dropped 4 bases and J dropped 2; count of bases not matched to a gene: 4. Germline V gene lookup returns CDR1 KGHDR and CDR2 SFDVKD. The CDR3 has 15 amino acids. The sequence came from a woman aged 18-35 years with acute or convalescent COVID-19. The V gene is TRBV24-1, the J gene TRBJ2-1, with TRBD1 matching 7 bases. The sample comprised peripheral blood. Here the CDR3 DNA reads TGTGCCACCAGTGAGGCGACAGGGCCCTACAATGAGCAGTTCTTC. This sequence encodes CATSEATGPYNEQFF.